What follows is one TCR beta chain and its context. Just one base apart from a much larger clone, this may be a read error. Amplification targeted TCR beta CDR3 regions from RNA transcripts. Initially, a first-round RT-PCR of the TCR CDR3 employed the HTBI primer set. In TCRdb, the multiplex PCR reads were re-called with MiXCR into one record per CDR3 protein. Found here are over 350,000 distinct CDR3 sequences, around 20% of them singletons; the top ten hold 35% to 50%. This sample is part of a study of T cells in Graves' hyperthyroidism and ophthalmopathy. On the study more broadly: Peripheral blood was collected at initial diagnosis, before any treatment.

The sequenced sample consisted of blood. This receptor was taken from a man aged 18-30 years with Graves' ophthalmopathy.

The DNA of the CDR3 is TGTGCCAGCAGTTTAAGTGGAGGAAGGGTGCCAAATACGCAGTATTTT. This encodes CASSLSGGRVPNTQYF. The genes are TRBV12-3 or TRBV12-4 and TRBJ2-3; the D gene is possibly TRBD2 (5 bases). The ends were cut back, 2 bases at V and 7 bases at J, with 19 bases in the middle. The CDR3 extends over 16 amino acids.